This TCR beta chain was observed in a study of blood T cell repertoires in COVID-19. In Seattle, patients joined the study during active infection and were tracked longitudinally. The CDR3 is 15 residues long. Losses at the gene ends were 5 bases for V and 4 bases for J; bases not matched to a gene: 7. Per germline, CDR1 SGHNT and CDR2 YENEEA. Clones were read by immunoSEQ multiplex PCR, and TCRdb kept only the in-frame ones, dropping some. The sample consists of roughly 130,000 clones, around 84% of them appearing once. Material: peripheral blood. This clonotype was obtained from a man younger than 40 with COVID-19, enrolled during active disease. The genes are TRBV11-3 and TRBJ2-5; the match to TRBD2 covers 10 bases. Here the CDR3 DNA reads TGTGCCAGCAGCAAAAGCGGGAGGGCCGGAGAGACCCAGTACTTC. Its translation: CASSKSGRAGETQYF.